This T cell receptor (beta chain) was recovered during a study of CD8 T cells in Susac syndrome (dated by TCRdb to the late 2010s). Study-level background: Of the Susac syndrome patients who were sequenced, roughly six had clinically active disease and fewer than ten were in clinical remission. At the time of blood withdrawal, Susac syndrome patients were either therapy-naive, taking corticosteroids (with some also receiving IVIg), or on IVIg alone. The study used repertoire sequencing to test whether antigen drove CD8+ T cell activation and differentiation in Susac syndrome. Here is what the overall study found, with its caveats: No clonal expansion was detected in the CD4+ T cell repertoire of Susac syndrome patients. The number of individuals in the TCR sequencing and HLA analysis was recognized as being relatively small.

High-throughput TCR beta sequencing profiled peripheral blood CD8+ and CD4+ T cells from healthy donors, Susac syndrome patients and multiple sclerosis patients. The Susac syndrome patients fulfilled recently defined diagnostic criteria for either definite or probable disease. Bulk CD8+ and CD4+ T cells were purified by magnetic negative isolation, whereas CD8+ TEMRA cells were enriched by FACS. Blood was drawn into EDTA tubes, processed within 24 hours, and PBMCs were isolated by density gradient centrifugation. PBMCs intended for TCR sequencing were frozen in liquid nitrogen and were later thawed in a 37 degrees C water bath. Purity of sorted or isolated CD4+, CD8+ and CD8+ TEMRA cells was at least 90%. RNA was extracted using the RNeasy kit, and roughly 0.5 to 1 ug of the RNA was reverse transcribed with random hexamers. TCR beta CDR3 regions were amplified with the immunoSEQ multiplex PCR assay covering 54 Vbeta and 13 Jbeta segments. To correct PCR amplification bias, a synthetic template baseline was used for both primer optimization and computational correction. Per the original workflow: Reads were annotated to V, D and J genes per IMGT and analyzed with immunoSEQ Analyzer, keeping only productive sequences. To calculate clonality, Shannon entropy was normalized by log2 of the number of productive unique sequences and then subtracted from one. Public and private clones were assessed among the 100 most prevalent clones of each patient and control. Clones were defined as Susac-specific when absent from the healthy and MS cohorts, from over 950 published viral clones and from other ImmuneACCESS disease sequences. TCRdb itself trimmed the public reads at Q25 with fastp, ran MiXCR and retained productive beta chains. Rows matching on CDR3 protein sequence are summarized as one entry with the most common DNA and genes. The V and J calls and clone size are TCRdb's, not the authors'. The sample table shows some 180,000 distinct CDR3 sequences, and about 94% are seen once. The ten largest clones capture around 0.095% of the sample.

Comment on this clonotype: Its antigen remains undetermined. No quality values exist for individual bases; no much larger clone is one base distant.

V is reduced by 1 base and J by 7 bases, leaving a spacing of 11 bases between them. From its cysteine to its phenylalanine, the CDR3 spans 14 amino acids. Only the CDR3 part of the read is kept: 42 bases, read in frame from the first base. The germline V gene yields SGHVS for CDR1 and FQNEAQ for CDR2. Sequencing was carried out using CD4+ T cells from PBMCs. The sequence joins TRBV7-8 to TRBJ1-5; the D region possibly corresponds to TRBD1 (6 bases align). The TCR comes from a human donor with Susac syndrome. CDR3 reads: CASSLESQGQPQHF. The bases are TGTGCCAGCAGCTTAGAATCCCAGGGGCAGCCCCAGCATTTT.